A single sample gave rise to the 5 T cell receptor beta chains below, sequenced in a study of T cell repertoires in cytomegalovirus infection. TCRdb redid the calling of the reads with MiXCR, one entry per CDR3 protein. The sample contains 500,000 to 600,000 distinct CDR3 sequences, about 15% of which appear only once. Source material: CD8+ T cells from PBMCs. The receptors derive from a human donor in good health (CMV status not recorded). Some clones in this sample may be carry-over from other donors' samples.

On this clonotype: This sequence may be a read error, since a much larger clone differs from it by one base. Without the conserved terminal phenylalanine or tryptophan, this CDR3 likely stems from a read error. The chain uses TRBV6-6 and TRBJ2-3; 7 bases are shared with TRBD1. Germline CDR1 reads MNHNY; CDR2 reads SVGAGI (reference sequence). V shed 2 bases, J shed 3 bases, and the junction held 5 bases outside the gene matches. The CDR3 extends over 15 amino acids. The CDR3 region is CASSYTLDRTDTQYY. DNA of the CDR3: TGTGCCAGCAGTTACACCCTGGACAGGACAGATACGCAGTATTAT.

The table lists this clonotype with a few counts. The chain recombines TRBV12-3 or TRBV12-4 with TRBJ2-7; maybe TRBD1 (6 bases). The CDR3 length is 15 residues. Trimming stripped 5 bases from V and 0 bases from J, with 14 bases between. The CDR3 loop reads CASSLGGLLSYEQYF. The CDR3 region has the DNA TGTGCCAGCAGTCTTGGGGGCCTCCTCTCCTACGAGCAGTACTTC.

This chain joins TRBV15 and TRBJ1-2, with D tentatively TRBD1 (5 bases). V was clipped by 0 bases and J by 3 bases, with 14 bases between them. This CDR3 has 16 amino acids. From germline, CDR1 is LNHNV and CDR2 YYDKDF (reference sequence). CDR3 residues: CATSRDRDPGDYGYTF. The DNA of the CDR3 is TGTGCCACCAGCAGAGATCGGGACCCGGGAGACTATGGCTACACCTTC. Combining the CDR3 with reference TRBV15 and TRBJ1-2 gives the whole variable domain DAMVIQNPRYQVTQFGKPVTLSCSQTLNHNVMYWYQQKSSQAPKLLFHYYDKDFNNEADTPDNFQSRRPNTSFCFLDIRSPGLGDTAMYLCATSRDRDPGDYGYTFGSGTRLTVV.

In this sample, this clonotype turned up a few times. The CDR3 loop is CASSPGTGLEAFF. CDR3 sequence (DNA): TGTGCCAGCAGCCCAGGGACAGGGCTTGAAGCTTTCTTT. The chain combines TRBV7-9 with TRBJ1-1; TRBD1 matches at 9 bases. CDR3 length: 13 residues. Germline assignment: CDR1 SEHNR and CDR2 FQNEAQ (reference sequence). V dropped 5 bases and J dropped 7; count of bases not matched to a gene: 5. Based on the CDR3 plus reference TRBV7-9 and TRBJ1-1, the full variable domain is DTGVSQNPRHKITKRGQNVTFRCDPISEHNRLYWYRQTLGQGPEFLTYFQNEAQLEKSRLLSDRFSAERPKGSFSTLEIQRTEQGDSAMYLCASSPGTGLEAFFGQGTRLTVV.

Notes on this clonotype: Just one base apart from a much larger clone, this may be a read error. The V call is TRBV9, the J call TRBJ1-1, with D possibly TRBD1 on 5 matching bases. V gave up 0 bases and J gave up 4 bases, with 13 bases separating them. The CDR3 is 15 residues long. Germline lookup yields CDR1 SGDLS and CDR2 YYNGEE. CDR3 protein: CASSVGGSRITEAFF. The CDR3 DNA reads TGTGCCAGCAGCGTAGGGGGCAGTCGGATCACTGAAGCTTTCTTT.